A selection of T cell receptor beta chains follows, all from one sample in a study of radiotherapy plus CTLA-4 blockade in lung cancer. Assay used: immunoSEQ multiplex PCR; TCRdb lists only in-frame clones, some missing. The sample holds more than 75,000 clones, approximately 78% seen once. The sequencing used peripheral blood, collected from a patient treated with radiotherapy plus ipilimumab. The source of these receptors is a human donor with non-small cell lung cancer that progressed on radiotherapy plus ipilimumab. The CDR3 runs from the conserved cysteine through the conserved F or W. D genes are given only for firm matches. A row's size may be missing; if present it is once, few, many or a size class.

V: TRBV5-6; size: -; J: TRBJ2-1; D: -; DNA: TGTGCCAGCAGCTACCCCAAGGGGGAGCAGTTCTTC; CDR3: CASSYPKGEQFF
V: TRBV4-1; size: -; J: TRBJ2-7; D: TRBD1; DNA: TGCGCCAGCAGCCAAGTCATAACCGGGACAGAGACGTGGAAGCAGTACTTC; CDR3: CASSQVITGTETWKQYF
V: TRBV5-5; size: -; J: TRBJ2-1; D: TRBD2; DNA: TGTGCCAGCACCACCCGGGCGGGGGATCACTACAATGAGCAGTTCTTC; CDR3: CASTTRAGDHYNEQFF
V: TRBV16; size: few; J: TRBJ1-3; D: -; DNA: TGTGCCAGCAGTCCTGGAAGGGGGTCAGGATATTTT; CDR3: CASSPGRGSGYF
V: TRBV5-1; size: -; J: TRBJ2-3; D: TRBD2; DNA: TGCGCCAGCAGTCCCTATCTAGCGGAGTTCACAGATACGCAGTATTTT; CDR3: CASSPYLAEFTDTQYF
V: TRBV19; size: -; J: TRBJ1-2; D: -; DNA: TGTGCCACCGCCCCGGGACTTTATGGCTACACCTTC; CDR3: CATAPGLYGYTF
V: TRBV11-1; size: -; J: TRBJ2-1; D: -; DNA: TGTGCCAGCAGCTCCCTGGGGAACAATGAGCAGTTCTTC; CDR3: CASSSLGNNEQFF
V: TRBV19; size: -; J: TRBJ1-3; D: -; DNA: TGTGCCAGTATGGGGGTCGGAAACACCATATATTTT; CDR3: CASMGVGNTIYF
V: TRBV28; size: -; J: TRBJ2-3; D: TRBD2; DNA: TGTGCCAGCAGTTTAAGCGGGGCTAGCACAGATACGCAGTATTTT; CDR3: CASSLSGASTDTQYF
V: TRBV7-3; size: -; J: TRBJ2-2; D: -; DNA: TGTGCCAGCAGCTTATATGGTTCCGGGGAGCTGTTTTTT; CDR3: CASSLYGSGELFF
V: TRBV27; size: -; J: TRBJ2-1; D: TRBD1; DNA: TGTGCCAGCAGCGTCACAGGGGTAGGCAATGAGCAGTTCTTC; CDR3: CASSVTGVGNEQFF
V: TRBV28; size: -; J: TRBJ2-5; D: -; DNA: TGTGCCAGCAGTGGAAGGGAGTCGGTAGAGACCCAGTACTTC; CDR3: CASSGRESVETQYF
V: TRBV18; size: once; J: TRBJ1-1; D: -; DNA: TGTGCCAGCTCAACCGGGGGGATGAACACTGAAGCTTTCTTT; CDR3: CASSTGGMNTEAFF
V: TRBV19; size: -; J: TRBJ1-1; D: TRBD1; DNA: TGTGCCAGCGGACAGGTGAAGAACACTGAAGCTTTCTTT; CDR3: CASGQVKNTEAFF
V: TRBV10-3; size: -; J: TRBJ2-3; D: -; DNA: TGTGCCATCAGTGACGGTGTGGGTGATACGCAGTATTTT; CDR3: CAISDGVGDTQYF
V: TRBV10-3; size: -; J: TRBJ1-2; D: TRBD1; DNA: TGTGCCGCGAACCGGGACAGCCGCCCGGGCTACACCTTC; CDR3: CAANRDSRPGYTF
V: TRBV5-5; size: -; J: TRBJ1-1; D: -; DNA: TGTGCCAGCAGCTTGGGTCCCCATAGTAGCACTGAAGCTTTCTTT; CDR3: CASSLGPHSSTEAFF
V: TRBV4-1; size: -; J: TRBJ2-7; D: TRBD2; DNA: TGCGCCAGCAGCCAAGAAGCGGGAGGCTCCTACGAGCAGTACTTC; CDR3: CASSQEAGGSYEQYF
V: TRBV28; size: few; J: TRBJ1-5; D: -; DNA: TGTGCCATTACAGGGTCGGGCAATCAGCCCCAGCATTTT; CDR3: CAITGSGNQPQHF
V: TRBV9; size: few; J: TRBJ2-4; D: TRBD2; DNA: TGTGCCAGCAGCCCACGGGAGGGCCGATCGAACATTCAGTACTTC; CDR3: CASSPREGRSNIQYF
V: TRBV6-1; size: once; J: TRBJ2-2; D: TRBD1; DNA: TGTGCCAGCAGTGATCCTGACAGGGGTCTTGTCGGGGAGCTGTTTTTT; CDR3: CASSDPDRGLVGELFF
V: TRBV5-6; size: -; J: TRBJ2-1; D: TRBD1; DNA: TGTGCCAGCAGCCTCCCCCAGGGGGCGAGGAATGAGCAGTTCTTC; CDR3: CASSLPQGARNEQFF
V: TRBV2; size: -; J: TRBJ2-5; D: TRBD1; DNA: TGTGCCAGCAGCCCCGACAGGGGGCCGGAGACCCAGTACTTC; CDR3: CASSPDRGPETQYF
V: TRBV28; size: -; J: TRBJ2-2; D: -; DNA: TGTGCCAGCAGTTTGTCGCAATCCGGGGAGCTGTTTTTT; CDR3: CASSLSQSGELFF
V: TRBV18; size: -; J: TRBJ1-1; D: -; DNA: TGTGCCAGCTCACAACAAGGGAACACTGAAGCTTTCTTT; CDR3: CASSQQGNTEAFF
V: TRBV19; size: -; J: TRBJ1-5; D: -; DNA: TGTGCCAGTAGTGTTTTAGGACGGAGCAATCAGCCCCAGCATTTT; CDR3: CASSVLGRSNQPQHF
V: TRBV14; size: few; J: TRBJ2-3; D: -; DNA: TGTGCCAGCAGCCAAAGACCCGCAACAGATACGCAGTATTTT; CDR3: CASSQRPATDTQYF
V: TRBV5-1; size: -; J: TRBJ1-3; D: TRBD1; DNA: TGCGCCAGCAGCTTACAAACAGGGGTTGGAAACACCATATATTTT; CDR3: CASSLQTGVGNTIYF
V: TRBV6-6; size: -; J: TRBJ2-2; D: -; DNA: TGTGCCAGCCTCAGACTTACGAACACCGGGGAGCTGTTTTTT; CDR3: CASLRLTNTGELFF
V: TRBV5-6; size: -; J: TRBJ2-5; D: -; DNA: TGTGCCAGCAGCCCAGCGGTTAGAGAGACCCAGTACTTC; CDR3: CASSPAVRETQYF
V: TRBV5-3; size: -; J: TRBJ1-4; D: -; DNA: TGTGCCAGAAGCTTCACACAGGGAGCCGTAGAAAAACTGTTTTTT; CDR3: CARSFTQGAVEKLFF
V: TRBV4-1; size: -; J: TRBJ1-1; D: TRBD1; DNA: TGCGCCAGCAGCCAGCGGACAGGGAGGCCTGAAGCTTTCTTT; CDR3: CASSQRTGRPEAFF
V: TRBV5-1; size: once; J: TRBJ2-5; D: -; DNA: TGCGCCAGCACTCCTAGGGCAGGTGGTCAAGAGACCCAGTACTTC; CDR3: CASTPRAGGQETQYF
V: TRBV2; size: -; J: TRBJ2-3; D: -; DNA: TGTGCCAGCAGTGCTCAGGGACTCATCACAGATACGCAGTATTTT; CDR3: CASSAQGLITDTQYF
V: TRBV5-6; size: few; J: TRBJ2-5; D: TRBD2; DNA: TGTGCCAGCAGTCTGGACAGCCACGAAACCTGGACTAGCGAGACCCAGTACTTC; CDR3: CASSLDSHETWTSETQYF
V: TRBV9; size: -; J: TRBJ2-2; D: TRBD2; DNA: TGTGCCAGCAGCGTGGGACTAGCGGGATCCGGCACCGGGGAGCTGTTTTTT; CDR3: CASSVGLAGSGTGELFF
V: TRBV30; size: -; J: TRBJ1-3; D: -; DNA: TGTGCCTGGGCAGCAGGGAATTCTGGAAACACCATATATTTT; CDR3: CAWAAGNSGNTIYF
V: TRBV10-2; size: -; J: TRBJ2-1; D: TRBD2; DNA: TGCGCCAGTAAACTAGCGGGAAGGGTAAATGAGCAGTTCTTC; CDR3: CASKLAGRVNEQFF
V: TRBV11-1; size: -; J: TRBJ1-4; D: -; DNA: TGTGCCAGCAGCGCCGGAACGGAAAAACTGTTTTTT; CDR3: CASSAGTEKLFF
V: TRBV4-2; size: -; J: TRBJ2-6; D: -; DNA: TGTGCCAGCAGCCAAGATTCAAAAGGGGACTCTGGGGCCAACGTCCTGACTTTC; CDR3: CASSQDSKGDSGANVLTF
V: TRBV9; size: -; J: TRBJ2-3; D: -; DNA: TGTGCCAGCAGCGTAGGATCGTGGGAACGCACAGATACGCAGTATTTT; CDR3: CASSVGSWERTDTQYF
V: TRBV6-6; size: -; J: TRBJ2-4; D: TRBD2; DNA: TGTGCCAGCAGCCCCCTAGCGGGAGCCAAAAACATTCAGTACTTC; CDR3: CASSPLAGAKNIQYF
V: TRBV5-8; size: -; J: TRBJ1-1; D: -; DNA: TGTGCCAGCAGCTCCGACCGGGCCTACACTGAAGCTTTCTTT; CDR3: CASSSDRAYTEAFF
V: TRBV5-8; size: -; J: TRBJ2-5; D: -; DNA: TGTGCCAGCATTGGGGGAATTGGAGAGACCCAGTACTTC; CDR3: CASIGGIGETQYF
V: TRBV11-2; size: -; J: TRBJ2-3; D: -; DNA: TGTGCCAGCAGCTTAGAGGTGGGCACAGATACGCAGTATTTT; CDR3: CASSLEVGTDTQYF
V: TRBV6-1; size: -; J: TRBJ1-2; D: -; DNA: TGTGCCAGCAGTGGGCTTACCGGGACCTACGGTCGGGGCTACACCTTC; CDR3: CASSGLTGTYGRGYTF
V: TRBV6-1; size: -; J: TRBJ2-5; D: TRBD1; DNA: TGTGCCAGCAGTATTACAGGGGGCCTGGGGGAGACCCAGTACTTC; CDR3: CASSITGGLGETQYF
V: TRBV9; size: -; J: TRBJ2-5; D: -; DNA: TGTGCCAGCAGCGCGGGGACGGCTTACCAAGAGACCCAGTACTTC; CDR3: CASSAGTAYQETQYF
V: TRBV23-1; size: -; J: TRBJ2-1; D: -; DNA: TGCGCCAGCAGTCACGCTATCCTTTACAATGAGCAGTTCTTC; CDR3: CASSHAILYNEQFF
V: TRBV27; size: -; J: TRBJ1-1; D: -; DNA: TGTGCCAGCAGGGAGGCCGGGACGGAGAACACTGAAGCTTTCTTT; CDR3: CASREAGTENTEAFF
V: TRBV19; size: -; J: TRBJ2-1; D: TRBD2; DNA: TGTGCCAGTAGTATCCCGGGAGGGAAAAATGAGCAGTTCTTC; CDR3: CASSIPGGKNEQFF
V: TRBV2; size: -; J: TRBJ2-1; D: TRBD2; DNA: TGTGCCAGCAGGGGACTAGCGGGAGTTTACAATGAGCAGTTCTTC; CDR3: CASRGLAGVYNEQFF
V: TRBV2; size: once; J: TRBJ2-6; D: -; DNA: TGTGCCAGCAGTTACTCTGGGGCCAACGTCCTGACTTTC; CDR3: CASSYSGANVLTF
V: TRBV18; size: -; J: TRBJ2-5; D: -; DNA: TGTGCCAGCTCACCACAGGGATCCAGGAAGGGAGAGACCCAGTACTTC; CDR3: CASSPQGSRKGETQYF
V: TRBV5-1; size: -; J: TRBJ2-2; D: TRBD2; DNA: TGCGCCAGCAGCTTCGAGCTAGCGGGGTACACCGGGGAGCTGTTTTTT; CDR3: CASSFELAGYTGELFF
V: TRBV5-1; size: -; J: TRBJ2-1; D: -; DNA: TGCGCCAGCAGCTTGGTCGGGACGTACAATGAGCAGTTCTTC; CDR3: CASSLVGTYNEQFF
V: TRBV7-7; size: -; J: TRBJ1-1; D: -; DNA: TGTGCTAGCAGCGCGACGGGGGGCTCTGAAGCTTTCTTT; CDR3: CASSATGGSEAFF
V: TRBV30; size: -; J: TRBJ2-1; D: -; DNA: TGTGCCTGGACACCGACCCACAATGAGCAGTTCTTC; CDR3: CAWTPTHNEQFF